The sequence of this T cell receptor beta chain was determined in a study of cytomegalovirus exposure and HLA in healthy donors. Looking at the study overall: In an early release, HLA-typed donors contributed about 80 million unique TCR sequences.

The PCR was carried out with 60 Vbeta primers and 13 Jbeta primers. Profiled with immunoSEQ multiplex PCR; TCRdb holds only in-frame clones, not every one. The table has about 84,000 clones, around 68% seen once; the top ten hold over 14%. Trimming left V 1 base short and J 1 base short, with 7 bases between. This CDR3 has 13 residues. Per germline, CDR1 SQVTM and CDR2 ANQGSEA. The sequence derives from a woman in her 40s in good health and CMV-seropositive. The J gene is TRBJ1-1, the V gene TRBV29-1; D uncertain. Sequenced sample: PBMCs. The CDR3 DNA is TGCAGCGTTGAAGGACAAGCGAACACTGAAGCTTTCTTT. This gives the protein CSVEGQANTEAFF.